The 7 T cell receptor beta chains below all came from one sample that was sequenced in a study of CXCR4 blockade with PD-1 therapy in pancreatic cancer. TCRdb's table, derived via immunoSEQ multiplex PCR, lists solely in-frame clones and lacks some. The sample records nearly 2,000 clones, less than 65% being singletons. Sequencing was done on a sample of tumor tissue. These receptors all stem from a human donor with pancreatic ductal adenocarcinoma.

The chain combines TRBV18 with TRBJ2-1; perhaps TRBD2 as D (6 bases). The CDR3 has 16 residues. Per the germline V gene, CDR1 is KGHSH and CDR2 is LQKENI. Deletions cut 3 bases from V and 4 bases from J, with 16 bases between. The CDR3 sequence is CASSPGSGQGYNEQFF. Here the CDR3 DNA reads TGTGCCAGCTCACCTGGTAGCGGCCAAGGGTACAATGAGCAGTTCTTC.

The V gene is TRBV4-1, the J gene TRBJ2-3, with no clear D. V lost 6 bases and J 3 bases, leaving 19 bases between the germline ends. The CDR3 covers 16 residues. Germline CDR1 MGHRA, CDR2 YSYEKL. CDR3 sequence reads: CASRSPSRSLTDTQYF. The CDR3 DNA follows: TGCGCCAGCAGGTCCCCCTCTAGATCTCTTACAGATACGCAGTATTTT.

The V call is TRBV29-1, the J call TRBJ2-1; 9 bases line up with TRBD1. CDR1 SQVTM and CDR2 ANQGSEA come from the germline V gene. V shed 0 bases and J 8 bases; nucleotides not matched to a gene: 5. The CDR3 totals 14 residues. The CDR3 spells CSVEDGTGGDEQFF. The CDR3 DNA reads as TGCAGCGTTGAAGACGGTACAGGGGGCGATGAGCAGTTCTTC.

The V call is TRBV19, the J call TRBJ2-7; D not resolved. Germline V lookup: CDR1 LNHDA, CDR2 SQIVND (reference sequence). The CDR3 runs 17 residues. The V end was cut by 3 bases, the J end by 1 base, with 19 bases between. This chain's CDR3 is CASSMIDRPLRSYEQYF. The CDR3 DNA is TGTGCCAGTAGTATGATCGACCGTCCCCTTCGTTCCTACGAGCAGTACTTC.

This clone has more than one count but fewer than ten. This chain links TRBV28 with TRBJ2-5; 8 nucleotides line up with TRBD2. This CDR3 contains 14 residues. With 2 bases clipped from V and 3 bases from J, the junction kept 2 bases outside the gene matches. Germline assignment: CDR1 MDHEN and CDR2 SYDVKM. The chain's CDR3 is CASSLRRGEETQYF. The CDR3 coding sequence is TGTGCCAGCAGTTTACGGCGGGGGGAAGAGACCCAGTACTTC.

The chain combines TRBV18 with TRBJ2-3; D is unresolved. The CDR3 has 13 residues. Germline lookup yields CDR1 KGHSH and CDR2 LQKENI. V lost 0 bases, J lost 2 bases, and 3 bases lay in between. In DNA, the CDR3 is TGTGCCAGCTCACCACCGTTCACAGATACGCAGTATTTT. Translation gives CASSPPFTDTQYF.

The chain couples TRBV25-1 to TRBJ1-6; perhaps TRBD1 as D (5 bases). The V end was cut by 4 bases, the J end by 7 bases, with 11 bases between. Germline lookup yields CDR1 MGHDK and CDR2 SYGVNS. CDR3 size: 14 residues. Here the CDR3 reads CASSGIGVNSPLHF. CDR3 coding DNA: TGTGCCAGCAGTGGTATAGGGGTAAATTCACCCCTCCACTTT.